This T cell receptor (beta chain) was sequenced for a study of T cells in Graves' hyperthyroidism and ophthalmopathy. Study as a whole: Before any treatment, at initial diagnosis, peripheral blood was collected.

Study findings and constraints: Peripheral blood also featured most of the thyroid clonotypes expanded above 0.001. With a median lead of approximately 6.4 months before onset, the model predicted ophthalmopathy.

The ends were cut back, 2 bases at V and 0 bases at J, with 14 bases in the middle. The CDR3 is 16 amino acids. Germline V gene data show CDR1 as MNHEY and CDR2 as SVGAGI. The cohort's ophthalmopathy patients, a group with duration under 3 months, had a Clinical Activity Score of at least 3 and a NOSPECS grade of at least 4. TCR beta CDR3 sequences were amplified from RNA transcripts. Carried out on the TCR CDR3, a first-round RT-PCR used the HTBI primer set. TCRdb re-derived calls from the multiplex PCR reads in MiXCR, one entry per CDR3 protein. The sample shows approximately 520,000 distinct CDR3 sequences, roughly 25% of them seen only once. In its sample, this clonotype was seen a few times. Its antigen is not identified.

The gene calls are TRBV6-5 and TRBJ2-7; no reliable D call. The sequence derives from a woman aged 30 to 39 with Graves' ophthalmopathy. The sequencing input was blood. The DNA for the CDR3 is TGTGCCAGCAGTTACAACCGCATCTCAAGCTCCTACGAGCAGTACTTC. It is translated as CASSYNRISSSYEQYF.